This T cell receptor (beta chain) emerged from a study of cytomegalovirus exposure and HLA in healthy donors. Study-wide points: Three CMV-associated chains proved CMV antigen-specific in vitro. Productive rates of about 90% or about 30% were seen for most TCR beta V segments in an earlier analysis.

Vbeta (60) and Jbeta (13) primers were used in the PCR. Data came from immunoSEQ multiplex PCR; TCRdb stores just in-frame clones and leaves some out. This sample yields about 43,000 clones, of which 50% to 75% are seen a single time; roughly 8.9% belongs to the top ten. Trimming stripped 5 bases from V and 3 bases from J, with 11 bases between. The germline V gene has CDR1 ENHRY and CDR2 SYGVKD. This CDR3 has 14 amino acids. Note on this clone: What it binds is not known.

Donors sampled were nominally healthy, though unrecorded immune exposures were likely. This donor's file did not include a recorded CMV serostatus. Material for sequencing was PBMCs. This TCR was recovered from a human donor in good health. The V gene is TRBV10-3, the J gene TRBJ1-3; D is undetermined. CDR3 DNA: TGTGCCATCAGTTTCGAGCGGGATGGAAACACCATATATTTT. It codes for CAISFERDGNTIYF.